This entry is about one T cell receptor (beta chain). Its antigen target is currently unknown. Base quality data are lacking; no much larger clone is found one base away. Libraries came from RACE. The instrument given in TCRdb is NextSeq 500. During library preparation, unique molecular identifiers were attached to individual cDNA molecules so that TCRs could be counted in a quantitative, reproducible way. For every blood RNA sample, sequencing covered both the TCR alpha and TCR beta chains. Per the source publication's procedure: A median of roughly 99,000 TCRs per sample was observed, with a range of about 20,000 to 690,600. The Decombinator software suite was used to annotate the V, J and CDR3 of the TCR reads. For PS versus PT1 abundance plots, all samples were subsampled to the same number of TCRs (28,000). Expanded TCRs were defined as absent before sensitization and observed at least eight times at the 2-week time point. TCRdb reworked the public reads: Q25 trimming with fastp, MiXCR clone assembly, productive beta chains retained. A single entry per CDR3 protein holds the most common genes and DNA from its merged rows. TCRdb, not the original authors, processed these V and J calls. Counted in this sample were tens of thousands of distinct CDR3 sequences; about 7% of them appeared once. The ten largest clonotypes hold over 1.5% of the sample.

The sample is drawn from a study of human T cells and chemical hapten exposure (dated by TCRdb to the early 2020s). About the full investigation: For sensitization, 2% DPC in acetone was applied to a roughly 2 cm by roughly 2 cm area of upper inner arm skin. Patients additionally received weekly therapeutic DPC doses to the scalp throughout the roughly 25-week study period. Patch testing was performed on the upper back with Finn chambers containing 0.01% DPC, and the patch tests were scored after 6 days according to International Contact Dermatitis Research Group standards. Most of the patients in the cohort were female, and the cohort covered alopecia areata with under or over 50% scalp involvement, alopecia totalis and alopecia universalis. Libraries were pooled for sequencing, and per-sample TCR yields varied mainly because of small differences in library volumes within the pool. In alopecia patients, the study followed how the peripheral blood TCR repertoire changed in vivo over primary and secondary sensitization to diphenylcyclopropenone (DPC), a hapten. Blood was sampled from patients pre-sensitization (week 0) and at 2, 6 and about 24 weeks after DPC sensitization. For TCR sequencing, blood came from over 25 alopecia patients at anywhere from one to four time points (pre-sensitization, 2, 6 and 24 weeks).

The time point label, as the study defines it: pre-sensitization, week 0. Taken with the paper, the label for treatment or condition translates to: therapeutic diphenylcyclopropenone sensitization with weekly scalp DPC. At each patch-test visit, blood was drawn before the patch test was applied. Patients were eligible if aged 18 to 70, diagnosed with alopecia and judged suitable for DPC therapy, and pregnant patients were excluded. Total RNA was extracted from unfractionated whole blood that had been collected in Tempus Blood RNA tubes. Relative to germline, V is 6 bases shorter and J is 3 bases shorter, with 17 bases between their ends. From the cysteine through the phenylalanine, the CDR3 covers 14 amino acids. The CDR3 DNA has 42 bases and is translated from base 1. From the germline V gene, CDR1 is SQVTM and CDR2 is ANQGSEA. Study-wide findings and limitations: Expanded TCRs formed significantly more large CDR3 similarity clusters than pre-sensitization or healthy control sets, consistent with antigen-driven responses. A positive correlation was found between the number of PT1 expanded TCRs and patch test score, with significance reached at thresholds 8, 16 and 32 but not 4. Because every patient had alopecia, a presumed autoimmune disease, the patients' immune response might differ from that of healthy individuals. DPC sensitization did not change how many TCRs were above 1 in 1000 frequency, and no evidence was found of alterations in global repertoire structure. Repeated subsampling changed both the strength of the expansion versus patch-test correlation and the threshold at which the correlation became significant.

This clonotype was sampled from a young woman with alopecia areata. Some clones in this sample may be carry-over from other donors' samples. The source was whole blood, collected in connection with sensitization to the hapten diphenylcyclopropenone (DPC). The chain links TRBV29-1 with TRBJ2-5, with the D gene not clear enough to name. This receptor carries the CDR3 CSVGLDWPEETQYF. The nucleotide sequence is given as TGCAGCGTCGGGCTTGATTGGCCCGAAGAGACCCAGTACTTC.